This T cell receptor beta chain came from a study of neurological immune-mediated disorders. Notes on this clonotype: Its target is unknown.

CDR3 length: 13 residues. The germline V gene has CDR1 DFQATT and CDR2 SNEGSKA (reference sequence). The cDNA came from 5'RACE with 10-nucleotide random UMIs. Each CDR3 protein gets one entry after TCRdb re-called the 5' RACE reads with MiXCR. In the table there are some 24,000 distinct CDR3 sequences, about an eighth of which are singletons. Notes on the study in general: There were no CDR3 amino acid sequences shared by expanded clones across subjects, a result suggesting private repertoires in all groups.

The chain links TRBV20-1 to TRBJ2-7, with D maybe TRBD1 (5 bases). The source of this sequence is a middle-aged woman with HTLV-1-associated myelopathy (HAM/TSP). The sample was PBMCs. In DNA, the CDR3 is TGCATTGATAGGAAGACAGAATTTGACGAGCAGTACTTC. Amino acids: CIDRKTEFDEQYF.